Each of the 18 T cell receptor beta chains below was sequenced from the same sample in a study of PD-L1 blockade in urothelial cancer. Only in-frame clones appear in the TCRdb table, and some are missing; sequencing was by immunoSEQ multiplex PCR. Of roughly 44,000 clones in the sample, around 80% were seen once. This specimen was PBMCs, taken around atezolizumab (anti-PD-L1) treatment. These receptors came from a man aged 70-80 years with urothelial cancer.

Note on this clone: Additional DNA sequences in this sample encode the identical CDR3. The V and J genes are TRBV2 and TRBJ1-1, with 8 bases aligning to TRBD1. Trimming at V came to 5 bases and at J to 0 bases, leaving 11 bases not matched to a gene. In germline, CDR1 is SNHLY, CDR2 FYNNEI. The CDR3 is 17 residues long. In DNA, the CDR3 is TGTGCCAGCAGTTCAGGACAGGGTTCAAGACTGAACACTGAAGCTTTCTTT. Translated, it gives CASSSGQGSRLNTEAFF. Based on the CDR3 plus reference TRBV2 and TRBJ1-1, the full variable domain is EPEVTQTPSHQVTQMGQEVILRCVPISNHLYFYWYRQILGQKVEFLVSFYNNEISEKSEIFDDQFSVERPDGSNFTLKIRSTKLEDSAMYFCASSSGQGSRLNTEAFFGQGTRLTVV.

The V call is TRBV28, the J call TRBJ2-1; 10 positions match TRBD2. The V gene's germline CDR1 is MDHEN and CDR2 SYDVKM. The CDR3 spans 16 residues. V was pared by 8 bases and J by 9 bases, with 16 bases of the junction left unmatched. The CDR3 region is CASHRSSGSSVGEQFF. In DNA, the CDR3 is TGTGCCAGCCACCGATCTAGCGGGAGTAGTGTGGGTGAGCAGTTCTTC.

V gene TRBV5-6 combines with J gene TRBJ2-1, with no clear D. This CDR3 spans 14 amino acids. V lost 3 bases and J 4 bases, leaving 11 bases between the germline ends. Germline CDR1 reads SGHDT; CDR2 reads YYEEEE. The CDR3 protein is CASSSDQVYNEQFF. The CDR3 DNA sequence: TGTGCCAGCAGCTCCGACCAGGTATACAATGAGCAGTTCTTC.

V and J are TRBV19 and TRBJ2-6; TRBD2 aligns across 7 bases. The CDR3 is made up of 18 amino acids. The J segment lost 4 bases and the V segment lost 3 bases, leaving 12 bases of the junction unmatched. CDR1 and CDR2 from the germline V gene are LNHDA and SQIVND (reference sequence). In DNA, the CDR3 is TGTGCCAGTAGTATTTCCGGGGGGTACTACCGGGGGGCCAACGTCCTGACTTTC. It encodes CASSISGGYYRGANVLTF.

This clone was seen once. The rearrangement uses TRBV11-3 and TRBJ2-1; TRBD1 matches 7 bases. CDR3 size: 13 residues. CDR1 and CDR2 (germline): SGHNT, YENEEA. The J segment lost 7 bases and the V segment lost 3 bases, leaving 3 bases of the junction unmatched. CDR3 sequence: CASSLGTENEQFF. The CDR3 DNA sequence: TGTGCCAGCAGCTTGGGGACAGAGAATGAGCAGTTCTTC.

This clone has just one count. The V call is TRBV6-5, the J call TRBJ1-1; D perhaps matches TRBD1 (5 bases). CDR3 length: 15 amino acids. Germline assignment: CDR1 MNHEY and CDR2 SVGAGI. Trimming removed 5 bases at V and 8 bases at J, with 21 bases between. The CDR3 sequence: CASSRRAGGAAEAFF. CDR3 sequence (DNA): TGTGCCAGCAGTCGCCGGGCGGGGGGTGCTGCAGAAGCTTTCTTT.

The V call is TRBV7-9, the J call TRBJ1-4; D is unresolved. Germline assignment: CDR1 SEHNR and CDR2 FQNEAQ (reference sequence). Trimming shortened V by 3 bases and J by 7 bases, and 12 bases separated the two germline ends. The CDR3 length is 14 residues. The CDR3 bases are TGTGCCAGCAGCTTCCGGGAGTCCACTGAAAAACTGTTTTTT. It translates to CASSFRESTEKLFF.

This clone has more than one count but fewer than ten. This rearrangement joins TRBV13 to TRBJ1-1, with a tentative D call TRBD1 (6 bases). The CDR3 totals 13 residues. Germline values: CDR1 PRHDT, CDR2 FYEKMQ (reference sequence). Trimming pared 5 bases from V and 3 bases from J, leaving 10 bases between. The CDR3 loop is CASSHDRYTEAFF. CDR3 nucleotide sequence: TGTGCCAGCAGCCACGACAGGTACACTGAAGCTTTCTTT.

The rearrangement joins TRBV2 to TRBJ2-2; tentative D call: TRBD2 (6 bases). The V gene's germline CDR1 is SNHLY and CDR2 FYNNEI. Trimming removed 3 bases from V and 6 bases from J, with 14 bases in between. The CDR3 runs 15 residues. CDR3 protein: CASSEAAGGAGELFF. CDR3 coding DNA: TGTGCCAGCAGTGAGGCGGCAGGAGGGGCCGGGGAGCTGTTTTTT.

The V and J genes are TRBV27 and TRBJ2-7; 11 bases line up with TRBD1. Trimming took 6 bases from V and 6 from J; bases not matched to a gene: 7. The length of the CDR3 is 14 residues. CDR1 is MNHEY and CDR2 is SMNVEV in the germline V gene (reference sequence). The CDR3 is CASRRTGGLREQYF. Here the CDR3 DNA reads TGTGCCAGCAGAAGGACAGGGGGCCTCCGCGAGCAGTACTTC.

This clone was seen just once. This rearrangement joins TRBV5-5 to TRBJ1-1, with 10 bases lining up with TRBD1. The V gene end was trimmed by 3 bases and the J gene end by 8 bases; junction bases not matched to a gene: 7. This CDR3 has 14 amino acids. Germline loops: CDR1 SGHKS, CDR2 YYEKEE (reference sequence). The CDR3 bases are TGTGCCAGCAGCTCCCCTGACAGGGGGCCCGAAGCTTTCTTT. It codes for CASSSPDRGPEAFF.

This rearrangement joins TRBV2 to TRBJ2-7; 7 bases map to TRBD1. The junction had 14 bases not matched to a gene; V was cut back by 5 bases and J by 7 bases. CDR3 length: 15 amino acids. Per germline, CDR1 SNHLY and CDR2 FYNNEI. The CDR3 region is CASSSNRGSPGEQYF. In DNA form, the CDR3 reads TGTGCCAGCAGTTCCAACAGGGGCTCCCCGGGGGAGCAGTACTTC.

This clone came up a few times. The chain recombines TRBV28 with TRBJ1-5; D call uncertain. In germline, CDR1 is MDHEN, CDR2 SYDVKM. V lost 6 bases and J lost 5, with 8 bases in between. This CDR3 is built from 12 residues. This chain's CDR3 is CASRERDQPQHF. For the CDR3, the DNA is TGTGCCAGCAGGGAACGGGATCAGCCCCAGCATTTT.

This clone was seen just once. The CDR3 coding sequence is TGCGCCAGCAGTAGCGGGGGTCGCACAGATACGCAGTATTTT. Protein sequence: CASSSGGRTDTQYF. The chain is built from TRBV5-1 and TRBJ2-3; 9 bases fit TRBD2. The V gene's germline CDR1 is SGHRS and CDR2 YFSETQ. With V trimmed by 5 bases and J by 1 base, 2 bases remained unmatched. The CDR3 runs 14 residues.

The gene calls are TRBV20-1 and TRBJ2-1, with D maybe TRBD1 (5 bases). CDR1 is DFQATT, CDR2 SNEGSKA, per germline (reference sequence). There are 11 residues in the CDR3. With 4 bases removed from V and 7 bases from J, the gap between germline ends came to 8 bases. The CDR3 region has the DNA TGCAGTGCTACTCAGGGAAATGAGCAGTTCTTC. Encoded protein: CSATQGNEQFF.

The chain couples TRBV5-1 to TRBJ2-2; TRBD1 agrees at 8 bases. There are 15 residues in the CDR3. CDR1 SGHRS and CDR2 YFSETQ come from the germline V gene. J gave up 5 bases and V 4 bases, and 7 bases lay outside the gene matches. CDR3 sequence (DNA): TGCGCCAGCAGCCAGGGGGCGCGGGGAACCGGGGAGCTGTTTTTT. As protein: CASSQGARGTGELFF.

This clone was seen more than once but under ten times. This chain connects TRBV9 to TRBJ1-1; D is uncertain. Trimming shortened V by 4 bases and J by 4 bases, and 17 bases separated the two germline ends. The germline CDR1 and CDR2 sequences are SGDLS and YYNGEE. The CDR3 contains 15 residues. CDR3 sequence: CASSPQMIVATEAFF. The CDR3 bases are TGTGCCAGCAGCCCCCAAATGATAGTTGCCACTGAAGCTTTCTTT.

The J gene is TRBJ1-1, the V gene TRBV6-5; 7 nucleotides line up with TRBD1. This CDR3 is 14 amino acids long. In germline, CDR1 is MNHEY, CDR2 SVGAGI. Trimming at V came to 6 bases and at J to 4 bases, leaving 8 bases not matched to a gene. CDR3 in DNA: TGTGCCAGCAGGCCTAGACAGGGAGGCACTGAAGCTTTCTTT. The encoded protein is CASRPRQGGTEAFF.